This entry features one TCR beta chain sequence. Trimming pared 4 bases from V and 9 bases from J, leaving 18 bases between. The CDR3 is made up of 14 amino acids. The germline CDR1 and CDR2 sequences are MNHEY and SVGAGI. This record comes from a study of blood T cell repertoires in COVID-19. Overall study context: There were acute and convalescent COVID-19 samples, and they came from the United States, Italy and Spain. PBMCs, B-cell-depleted T cells, or T cells provided the cDNA or gDNA that made up the material.

Sequencing used immunoSEQ multiplex PCR; TCRdb keeps in-frame clones, though not all of them. This table has more than 150,000 clones, 70% to 90% appearing once. Sequences were obtained from peripheral blood. The gene calls are TRBV6-5 and TRBJ2-5; a possible D gene is TRBD1 (5 bases). The sequence was collected from a woman aged 70 to 79 with acute or convalescent COVID-19. The CDR3 is CASSFKTETMAQYF. The CDR3 bases are TGTGCCAGCAGTTTTAAGACAGAGACCATGGCCCAGTACTTC.